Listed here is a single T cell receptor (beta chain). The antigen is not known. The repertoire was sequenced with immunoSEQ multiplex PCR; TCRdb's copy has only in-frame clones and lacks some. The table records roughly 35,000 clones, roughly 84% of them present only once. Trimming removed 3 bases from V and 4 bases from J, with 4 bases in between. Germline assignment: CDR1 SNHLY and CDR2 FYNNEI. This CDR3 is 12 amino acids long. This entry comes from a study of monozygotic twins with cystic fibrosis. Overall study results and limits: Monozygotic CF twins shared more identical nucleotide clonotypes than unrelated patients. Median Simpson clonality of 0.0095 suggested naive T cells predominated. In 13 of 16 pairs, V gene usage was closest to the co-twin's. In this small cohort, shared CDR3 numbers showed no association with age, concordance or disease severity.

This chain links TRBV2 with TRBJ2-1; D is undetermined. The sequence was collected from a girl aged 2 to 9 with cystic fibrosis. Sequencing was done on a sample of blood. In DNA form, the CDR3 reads TGTGCCAGCAGTGACTCTTACAATGAGCAGTTCTTC. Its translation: CASSDSYNEQFF. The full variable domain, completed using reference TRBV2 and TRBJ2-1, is EPEVTQTPSHQVTQMGQEVILRCVPISNHLYFYWYRQILGQKVEFLVSFYNNEISEKSEIFDDQFSVERPDGSNFTLKIRSTKLEDSAMYFCASSDSYNEQFFGPGTRLTVL.